This T cell receptor (beta chain) came from a study of shared clonotypes between healthy human individuals. Study in general: Per-donor plates numbered three CD4 naive, three CD4 memory, two CD8 naive and one CD8 memory.

This clone was counted only a few times. Its antigen is as yet unknown. Methods used by the authors: ImmunoSEQ output lacked quality scores and full-length reads, limiting matched filtering. TCRdb's copy holds only in-frame clones and misses some; the assay was immunoSEQ multiplex PCR. The V and J calls and the clone size are those of that table, but D and trimming were determined from the DNA. The sample shows approximately 100,000 clones, about 70% of them seen only once. The study, taken as a whole, reports: Naive subsets generally had larger estimated richness than memory subsets.

In CD8 memory, CD45RO+ cells were put together with CCR7-negative CD45RA+ TemRA cells. The CDR3 covers 14 residues. Trimming stripped 1 base from V and 7 bases from J, with 11 bases between. Germline values: CDR1 SGHVS, CDR2 FQNEAQ. The TCR was taken from a woman aged 25-40 years in good health. The gene calls are TRBV7-8 and TRBJ1-5, with no clear D. Material for sequencing was memory CD8+ T cells sorted from blood. Subset defined: CD45RO+ cells pooled with CCR7-negative TemRA cells. The CDR3 sequence is CASSLGLVRQPQHF. The CDR3 nucleotides read TGTGCCAGCAGCTTAGGCCTCGTACGCCAGCCCCAGCATTTT.